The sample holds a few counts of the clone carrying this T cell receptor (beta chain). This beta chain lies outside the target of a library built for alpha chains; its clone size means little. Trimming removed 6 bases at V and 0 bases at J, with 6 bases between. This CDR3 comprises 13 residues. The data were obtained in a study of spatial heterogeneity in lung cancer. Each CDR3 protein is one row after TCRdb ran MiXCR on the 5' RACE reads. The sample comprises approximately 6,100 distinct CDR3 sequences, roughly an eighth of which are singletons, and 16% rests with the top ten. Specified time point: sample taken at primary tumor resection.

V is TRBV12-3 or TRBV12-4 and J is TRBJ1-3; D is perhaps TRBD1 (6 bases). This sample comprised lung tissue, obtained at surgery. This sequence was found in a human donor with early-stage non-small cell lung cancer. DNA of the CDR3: TGTGCCAGCAGGACAGGCTCTGGAAACACCATATATTTT. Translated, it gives CASRTGSGNTIYF.